The 5 T cell receptor beta chains below all came from one sample that was sequenced in a study of blood T cell repertoires in COVID-19. Clones were read by immunoSEQ multiplex PCR, and TCRdb kept only the in-frame ones, dropping some. Of roughly 160,000 clones in the sample, 74% were seen once. Sequenced input: peripheral blood. The receptors here all came from a woman of 80 years or more with acute or convalescent COVID-19.

The CDR3 DNA reads TGTGCCAGCAGCTTCCCGGGAGTCGGCACAGATACGCAGTATTTT. This sequence encodes CASSFPGVGTDTQYF. This chain uses TRBV7-2 with TRBJ2-3; tentatively, D is TRBD2 (6 bases). Germline-derived CDR1 and CDR2 are SGHTA and FQGNSA. V was clipped by 3 bases and J by 1 base, with 11 bases between them. The CDR3 length is 15 residues.

V and J are TRBV3-1 (or the pseudogene TRBV3-2) and TRBJ2-7; 8 nucleotides line up with TRBD2. The CDR3 extends over 16 amino acids. Germline values: CDR1 LGHDT, CDR2 YNNKEL (reference sequence). J lost 1 base, V lost 6 bases, and 11 bases had no gene match. CDR3 protein: CASRGSAGTSSYEQYF. The CDR3 DNA reads as TGTGCCAGCAGAGGAAGTGCAGGGACTAGTTCCTACGAGCAGTACTTC.

V gene TRBV5-6 combines with J gene TRBJ2-2; TRBD2 aligns across 7 bases. Losses at the gene ends were 4 bases for V and 1 base for J; bases not matched to a gene: 7. From germline, CDR1 is SGHDT and CDR2 YYEEEE. CDR3 length: 16 residues. The CDR3 bases are TGTGCCAGCAGCGTGGGCGGGGAGGGGAACACCGGGGAGCTGTTTTTT. It is translated as CASSVGGEGNTGELFF.

V and J are TRBV6-5 and TRBJ1-1; 8 bases are a match to TRBD1. J gave up 0 bases and V 6 bases, and 6 bases lay outside the gene matches. The CDR3 has 15 amino acids. CDR1 MNHEY and CDR2 SVGAGI come from the germline V gene. CDR3 coding DNA: TGTGCCAGCAGCACGGGACAGGTGATGAACACTGAAGCTTTCTTT. It codes for CASSTGQVMNTEAFF.

The chain links TRBV5-5 to TRBJ2-2; 12 nucleotides agree with TRBD2. CDR1 and CDR2 from the germline V gene are SGHKS and YYEKEE (reference sequence). The CDR3 is 17 residues long. J was trimmed by 6 bases and V by 1 base; bases with no gene match: 7. DNA of the CDR3: TGTGCCAGCAGCTTGTTTGTGACTAGCGGGAGTCCCGGGGAGCTGTTTTTT. Its translation: CASSLFVTSGSPGELFF.